This TCR beta chain is from a study of blood T cells in healthy people across ages. This clonotype was counted only a few times. A sample-barcoded 5' primer and a J-beta primer mix were used in a second PCR of roughly 6 to 11 cycles. There were at least 3 million CDR3-containing paired-end reads obtained from each sample. TCRdb recomputed calls from the 5' RACE reads with MiXCR, one row per CDR3 protein. The sample yields under 1,100,000 distinct CDR3 sequences, 20% to 25% seen once. The length of the CDR3 is 13 residues. Germline-derived CDR1 and CDR2 are MNHEY and SMNVEV (reference sequence). With 5 bases clipped from V and 4 bases from J, the junction kept 5 bases outside the gene matches. This sample also appeared in a second study, on T cells of mothers and their children. That source adds: For related and unrelated pairs alike, thymic selection shapes TCR recombination output similarly.

This chain links TRBV27 with TRBJ2-7; 7 nucleotides align to TRBD1. The specimen was blood. The receptor was isolated from a girl between 2 and 10 years old in good health. CDR3 residues: CASSEGAYYEQYF. For the CDR3, the DNA is TGTGCCAGCAGTGAGGGGGCGTATTACGAGCAGTACTTC.